Listed below are T cell receptor beta chains from one sample, sequenced in a study of T-cell reconstitution after alpha-beta-depleted transplantation in children. TCRdb independently ran MiXCR on the PCR reads; one entry per CDR3 protein. Of fewer than 750,000 distinct CDR3 sequences in the sample, about 21% were seen once. Source: PBMCs, mostly from graft donor cells, taken 360 days after TCRalphabeta/CD19-depleted stem cell transplant. The origin of the receptors is a boy in the first two years of life who had a stem cell transplant for acute myeloid leukemia, so the T cells may come from the graft donor. Each CDR3 is given with its conserved first and last residue. The order of the fields is V gene, clone size, D gene, J gene, CDR3 protein, CDR3 DNA. The D gene is left open where the match is weak. Clone size is given for some rows only: seen once, a few or many times, or a class if the clone is expanded.

V gene: TRBV3-1; clone size: many; D gene: .; J gene: TRBJ2-2; CDR3 protein: CASSPDTTGELFF; CDR3 DNA: TGTGCCAGCAGCCCTGACACCACCGGGGAGCTGTTTTTT
V gene: TRBV7-8; clone size: once; D gene: .; J gene: TRBJ2-1; CDR3 protein: CASSMTSEQFF; CDR3 DNA: TGTGCCAGCAGCATGACGTCTGAGCAGTTCTTC
V gene: TRBV5-1; clone size: many; D gene: .; J gene: TRBJ2-3; CDR3 protein: CASSSPGTPTDTQYF; CDR3 DNA: TGCGCCAGCAGCTCCCCCGGGACCCCAACAGATACGCAGTATTTT
V gene: TRBV12-3/TRBV12-4; clone size: .; D gene: .; J gene: TRBJ1-2; CDR3 protein: CASSSDIPYGYTF; CDR3 DNA: TGTGCCAGCAGCTCTGACATCCCGTATGGCTACACCTTC
V gene: TRBV12-3/TRBV12-4; clone size: few; D gene: .; J gene: TRBJ1-1; CDR3 protein: CASSFMGSNTEAFF; CDR3 DNA: TGTGCCAGCAGTTTCATGGGGTCGAACACTGAAGCTTTCTTT
V gene: TRBV27; clone size: .; D gene: .; J gene: TRBJ1-4; CDR3 protein: CASSKQAIGEKLFF; CDR3 DNA: TGTGCCAGCAGTAAACAGGCCATAGGTGAAAAACTGTTTTTT
V gene: TRBV5-1; clone size: once; D gene: .; J gene: TRBJ2-3; CDR3 protein: CASSVIGFSTDTQYF; CDR3 DNA: TGCGCCAGCAGCGTTATCGGCTTCAGCACAGATACGCAGTATTTT
V gene: TRBV4-3; clone size: .; D gene: .; J gene: TRBJ2-1; CDR3 protein: CASSQYSLQGGPYNEQFF; CDR3 DNA: TGCGCCAGCAGCCAATACTCGCTACAGGGAGGCCCCTACAATGAGCAGTTCTTC
V gene: TRBV12-3/TRBV12-4; clone size: few; D gene: TRBD2; J gene: TRBJ2-3; CDR3 protein: CASSRGTSGSSTDTQYF; CDR3 DNA: TGTGCCAGCAGCCGAGGGACTAGCGGGTCTAGCACAGATACGCAGTATTTT
V gene: TRBV7-9; clone size: once; D gene: TRBD1; J gene: TRBJ1-1; CDR3 protein: CASSSQQGAHTEAFF; CDR3 DNA: TGTGCCAGCAGCTCACAACAGGGGGCTCATACTGAAGCTTTCTTT
V gene: TRBV29-1; clone size: many; D gene: .; J gene: TRBJ1-2; CDR3 protein: CSVRGLFGLSGYTF; CDR3 DNA: TGCAGCGTAAGGGGACTGTTCGGATTAAGTGGCTACACCTTC
V gene: TRBV11-2; clone size: many; D gene: .; J gene: TRBJ1-5; CDR3 protein: CASSRMTGSNQPQHF; CDR3 DNA: TGTGCCAGCAGCCGAATGACGGGAAGCAATCAGCCCCAGCATTTT
V gene: TRBV4-2; clone size: few; D gene: .; J gene: TRBJ2-2; CDR3 protein: CASSQDSNKASGELFF; CDR3 DNA: TGTGCCAGCAGCCAAGATTCCAACAAGGCTAGCGGGGAGCTGTTTTTT
V gene: TRBV4-3; clone size: .; D gene: .; J gene: TRBJ2-7; CDR3 protein: CASSQEGGRGPYEQYF; CDR3 DNA: TGCGCCAGCAGCCAAGAGGGAGGCAGAGGTCCCTACGAGCAGTACTTC
V gene: TRBV20-1; clone size: many; D gene: .; J gene: TRBJ1-1; CDR3 protein: CSAALRGQLMNTEAFF; CDR3 DNA: TGCAGTGCTGCCCTCAGGGGACAACTTATGAACACTGAAGCTTTCTTT
V gene: TRBV7-9; clone size: .; D gene: .; J gene: TRBJ2-4; CDR3 protein: CASSSGQLLAKNIQYF; CDR3 DNA: TGTGCCAGCAGCTCCGGGCAGCTCTTAGCCAAAAACATTCAGTACTTC
V gene: TRBV12-3/TRBV12-4; clone size: many; D gene: .; J gene: TRBJ2-1; CDR3 protein: CASSLVPNEQFF; CDR3 DNA: TGTGCCAGCAGTTTGGTGCCGAATGAGCAGTTCTTC
V gene: TRBV12-3/TRBV12-4; clone size: many; D gene: .; J gene: TRBJ2-1; CDR3 protein: CASSFSGAYSLPSYNEQFF; CDR3 DNA: TGTGCCAGCAGTTTCTCTGGGGCGTACAGCCTCCCCTCCTACAATGAGCAGTTCTTC
V gene: TRBV20-1; clone size: many; D gene: TRBD1; J gene: TRBJ2-7; CDR3 protein: CSAYRGYEQYF; CDR3 DNA: TGCAGTGCTTACAGGGGCTACGAGCAGTACTTC
V gene: TRBV20-1; clone size: .; D gene: .; J gene: TRBJ2-7; CDR3 protein: CSARPRDNYYDGQYF; CDR3 DNA: TGCAGTGCTAGACCTAGGGACAACTATTACGACGGCCAGTACTTC
V gene: TRBV29-1; clone size: .; D gene: .; J gene: TRBJ1-3; CDR3 protein: CSAAGYSGNTIYF; CDR3 DNA: TGCAGCGCAGCAGGGTACTCTGGAAACACCATATATTTT
V gene: TRBV7-9; clone size: .; D gene: .; J gene: TRBJ1-4; CDR3 protein: CASSVSATNEKLFF; CDR3 DNA: TGTGCCAGCAGCGTTAGTGCAACTAATGAAAAACTGTTTTTT
V gene: TRBV12-3/TRBV12-4; clone size: .; D gene: .; J gene: TRBJ1-2; CDR3 protein: CASSFEGSHYGYTF; CDR3 DNA: TGTGCCAGCAGCTTTGAGGGGTCCCACTATGGCTACACCTTC
V gene: TRBV15; clone size: many; D gene: .; J gene: TRBJ1-1; CDR3 protein: CATSRATSFRGNTEAFF; CDR3 DNA: TGTGCCACCAGCAGGGCAACAAGCTTCAGGGGGAACACTGAAGCTTTCTTT
V gene: TRBV6-2/TRBV6-3; clone size: few; D gene: .; J gene: TRBJ2-3; CDR3 protein: CASSLPRDTQYF; CDR3 DNA: TGTGCCAGCAGCCTACCCCGAGATACGCAGTATTTT
V gene: TRBV28; clone size: .; D gene: .; J gene: TRBJ1-5; CDR3 protein: CASSHLIQRPQHF; CDR3 DNA: TGTGCCAGCAGTCACCTAATACAGCGGCCCCAGCATTTT
V gene: TRBV6-2/TRBV6-3; clone size: many; D gene: TRBD1; J gene: TRBJ1-1; CDR3 protein: CASSHRGRVNTEAFF; CDR3 DNA: TGTGCCAGCAGTCACAGGGGGCGAGTAAACACTGAAGCTTTCTTT
V gene: TRBV5-1; clone size: .; D gene: TRBD2; J gene: TRBJ2-3; CDR3 protein: CASSFGLARTDTQYF; CDR3 DNA: TGCGCCAGCAGCTTCGGACTAGCACGCACAGATACGCAGTATTTT
V gene: TRBV12-3/TRBV12-4; clone size: few; D gene: TRBD1; J gene: TRBJ1-2; CDR3 protein: CASSWQGDYGYTF; CDR3 DNA: TGTGCCAGCAGTTGGCAGGGGGACTATGGCTACACCTTC
V gene: TRBV9; clone size: .; D gene: TRBD1; J gene: TRBJ2-7; CDR3 protein: CASSVDGTGVDEQYF; CDR3 DNA: TGTGCCAGCAGCGTAGATGGGACAGGGGTGGACGAGCAGTACTTC
V gene: TRBV25-1; clone size: many; D gene: .; J gene: TRBJ2-3; CDR3 protein: CASTQIGGDSRDTQYF; CDR3 DNA: TGTGCCAGCACCCAAATCGGTGGAGACTCCAGGGATACGCAGTATTTT
V gene: TRBV29-1; clone size: .; D gene: .; J gene: TRBJ1-4; CDR3 protein: CSAGGRLGWATNEKLFF; CDR3 DNA: TGCAGCGCCGGAGGCCGGCTGGGATGGGCAACTAATGAAAAACTGTTTTTT
V gene: TRBV20-1; clone size: few; D gene: TRBD1; J gene: TRBJ2-1; CDR3 protein: CSAPDRGSYNEQFF; CDR3 DNA: TGCAGTGCTCCAGACAGGGGATCCTACAATGAGCAGTTCTTC
V gene: TRBV27; clone size: .; D gene: .; J gene: TRBJ2-7; CDR3 protein: CASSSGLAPTYEQYF; CDR3 DNA: TGTGCCAGCAGTTCCGGTCTAGCACCCACCTACGAGCAGTACTTC
V gene: TRBV12-3/TRBV12-4; clone size: few; D gene: .; J gene: TRBJ2-3; CDR3 protein: CASSLVGHTDTQYF; CDR3 DNA: TGTGCCAGCAGTTTAGTGGGGCACACAGATACGCAGTATTTT
V gene: TRBV7-9; clone size: many; D gene: .; J gene: TRBJ2-1; CDR3 protein: CASSQTDNEQFF; CDR3 DNA: TGTGCCAGCAGCCAAACGGACAATGAGCAGTTCTTC
V gene: TRBV12-3/TRBV12-4; clone size: few; D gene: .; J gene: TRBJ2-3; CDR3 protein: CASSFYPAGASTDTQYF; CDR3 DNA: TGTGCCAGCAGTTTTTACCCCGCCGGAGCTAGCACAGATACGCAGTATTTT
V gene: TRBV4-1; clone size: many; D gene: .; J gene: TRBJ2-1; CDR3 protein: CASSQPGGGNEQFF; CDR3 DNA: TGCGCCAGCAGCCAACCCGGGGGAGGTAATGAGCAGTTCTTC
V gene: TRBV12-3/TRBV12-4; clone size: .; D gene: TRBD2; J gene: TRBJ2-1; CDR3 protein: CASTPGTSGYNEQFF; CDR3 DNA: TGTGCCAGCACACCCGGGACTAGCGGGTACAATGAGCAGTTCTTC
V gene: TRBV6-5; clone size: few; D gene: .; J gene: TRBJ1-2; CDR3 protein: CASSYIRSAEYGYTF; CDR3 DNA: TGTGCCAGCAGTTACATACGGTCCGCCGAATATGGCTACACCTTC